This is a list of T cell receptor beta chains from one sample in a study of early stage breast cancer tumors. Assay: immunoSEQ multiplex PCR; the TCRdb copy retains only in-frame clones and omits some. This sample carries 10,000 or so clones, 78% of them seen once, and the ten largest clones take approximately 9.3%. The material sequenced was normal breast tissue next to the tumor. The receptors derive from a person in their forties with breast cancer. Each CDR3 is given with its conserved first and last residue. D genes are given only for firm matches. A row's size may be missing; if present it is once, few, many or a size class.

D gene	V gene	J gene	clone size	CDR3 DNA	CDR3 protein
NA	TRBV18	TRBJ2-2	NA	TGTGCCAGCTCACGCTCAGACACCGGGGAGCTGTTTTTT	CASSRSDTGELFF
TRBD2	TRBV11-3	TRBJ2-7	NA	TGTGCCAGCAGCTCGGGGACTAGCGGATTCTCCTACGAGCAGTACTTC	CASSSGTSGFSYEQYF
TRBD2	TRBV5-1	TRBJ2-7	NA	TGCGCCAGCAGCCCTAGCGGGATAGATTACGAGCAGTACTTC	CASSPSGIDYEQYF
NA	TRBV30	TRBJ2-7	NA	TGTGCCTGGAATCGGGCCGGAGGGGGGCAGTACTTC	CAWNRAGGGQYF
NA	TRBV5-8	TRBJ1-5	NA	TGTGCCAGCAGCTTGAGACACTTCAATCAGCCCCAGCATTTT	CASSLRHFNQPQHF
TRBD1	TRBV4-1	TRBJ2-1	NA	TGCGCCAGCAGCCTCCAGGGGGGGACAGGGAGCTTTAGGGAGCAGTTCTTC	CASSLQGGTGSFREQFF
TRBD2	TRBV30	TRBJ2-1	NA	TGTGCCTGGGAGGGACTAGCGGGTGGTAATGAGCAGTTCTTC	CAWEGLAGGNEQFF
NA	TRBV4-1	TRBJ1-6	NA	TGCGCCAGCAGCCCCCTTGGGTCAGGGCCCCTCCACTTT	CASSPLGSGPLHF
TRBD1	TRBV5-1	TRBJ1-1	few	TGCGCCAGCAGCACGCAAGACAGGGGGAGCACTGAAGCTTTCTTT	CASSTQDRGSTEAFF
NA	TRBV7-2	TRBJ1-2	NA	TGTGCCAGCAGCTTAGAGAGGACAGACTATGGCTACACCTTC	CASSLERTDYGYTF
NA	TRBV29-1	TRBJ1-5	few	TGCAGCGTTGAGGAGTCAGTCAATCAGCCCCAGCATTTT	CSVEESVNQPQHF
NA	TRBV5-4	TRBJ2-7	NA	TGTGCCAGCAGCCTCGCTGGGAGCCACGAGCAGTACTTC	CASSLAGSHEQYF
NA	TRBV25-1	TRBJ2-5	NA	TGTGCCAGCAGTGCGTCTGGACGGGACGCAGAGACCCAGTACTTC	CASSASGRDAETQYF
TRBD1	TRBV19	TRBJ1-2	NA	TGTGCCAGTAGTGTGACAGGGGAAGACCTCTATGGCTACACCTTC	CASSVTGEDLYGYTF
NA	TRBV6-1	TRBJ1-5	few	TGTGCCAGCACCGAAAGGGATTCTCAGCCCCAGCATTTT	CASTERDSQPQHF
NA	TRBV11-1	TRBJ2-1	NA	TGTGCCAGCAGCACTCAGACGCATGAGCAGTTCTTC	CASSTQTHEQFF
NA	TRBV7-2	TRBJ2-5	NA	TGTGCCAGCAGCTTAGGTAGCTACCTCACGTACTTC	CASSLGSYLTYF